This T cell receptor (beta chain) was profiled in a study of coeliac disease. Findings and limits, study-wide: Active celiac intraepithelial and lamina propria samples had lower TRB and TRG clonality than control samples.

Produced via immunoSEQ multiplex PCR; TCRdb's table is partial and in-frame only. Of about 4,100 clones in the sample, 66% were seen once. As for this clone: Antigen unknown.

This CDR3 spans 16 amino acids. Germline V CDR1 and CDR2: LNHDA, SQIVND (reference sequence). V lost 3 bases, J lost 6 bases, and 11 bases stayed unmatched. V is TRBV19 and J is TRBJ2-3, with 8 bases lining up with TRBD2. This sequence originates from a woman aged 18-30 years with active celiac disease. Sequencing was performed on intraepithelial lymphocytes from the gut. Here the CDR3 reads CASSIGSGESTDTQYF. The CDR3 DNA is TGTGCCAGTAGTATCGGTAGCGGGGAATCAACGGATACGCAGTATTTT.